What follows is one TCR beta chain and its context. These data are taken from a study of brain T cells in children with intractable seizures. This CDR3 has 16 amino acids. V shed 0 bases and J 3 bases; nucleotides not matched to a gene: 3. Germline values: CDR1 MRHNA, CDR2 SNTAGT. Clones were sequenced by immunoSEQ multiplex PCR, and TCRdb holds only the in-frame ones, with some missing. The data hold tens of thousands of clones, with 85% to 95% observed a single time. The TCR was taken from a boy between 10 and 17 years old with focal cortical dysplasia and intractable seizures. V and J are TRBV6-4 and TRBJ1-5; 9 bases fit TRBD1. The material sequenced was peripheral blood, taken at surgery. The CDR3 region has the DNA TGTGCCAGCAGTGACTCGGGACAGGGCGACAATCAGCCCCAGCATTTT. Amino acid sequence: CASSDSGQGDNQPQHF.